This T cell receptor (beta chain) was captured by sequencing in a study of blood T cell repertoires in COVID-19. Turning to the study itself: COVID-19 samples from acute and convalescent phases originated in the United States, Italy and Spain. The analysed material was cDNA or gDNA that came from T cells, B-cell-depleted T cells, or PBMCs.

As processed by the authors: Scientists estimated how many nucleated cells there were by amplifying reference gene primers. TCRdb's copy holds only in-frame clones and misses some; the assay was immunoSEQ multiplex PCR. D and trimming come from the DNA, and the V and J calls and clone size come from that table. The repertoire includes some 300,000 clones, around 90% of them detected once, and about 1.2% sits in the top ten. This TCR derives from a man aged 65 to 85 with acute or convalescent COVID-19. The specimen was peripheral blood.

The CDR3 nucleotides read TGCGCCAGCAGCCAAGTTAAGGAGTCAGGCACAGATACGCAGTATTTT. Its protein is CASSQVKESGTDTQYF. This rearrangement joins TRBV4-1 to TRBJ2-3; D not resolved. Germline CDR1 and CDR2: MGHRA and YSYEKL. V was trimmed by 1 base and J by 1 base, leaving 12 bases between them. The CDR3 length is 16 residues.